Below, 4 T cell receptor beta chains from the same sample are listed, as sequenced in a study of blood T cells in healthy people across ages. Alongside a J-beta primer mix, a sample-barcoded 5' primer served in a second PCR lasting roughly 7 to 11 cycles. TCRdb reprocessed the 5' RACE reads via MiXCR and lists one record per CDR3 protein. The sample gives hundreds of thousands of distinct CDR3 sequences, 25% to 35% of which show up once; 17% is in the top ten. Material for sequencing was blood. These receptors were obtained from a woman over 75 in good health.

As concerns this clonotype: A much larger clone differs from this one at a single base, so this may be a read error. This chain links TRBV6-2 or TRBV6-3 with TRBJ1-6, with 7 nucleotides matching TRBD1. This CDR3 has 16 residues. The V gene's germline CDR1 is MNHEY and CDR2 SVGEGT. The CDR3 DNA sequence: TGTGCCAGCAGTTCCACCGACAGGGCGCTCTATTCACCCCCCCACTTT. It codes for CASSSTDRALYSPPHF.

V and J are TRBV30 and TRBJ1-4; possible D gene TRBD1, 5 bases. Trimming removed 0 bases from V and 10 bases from J, with 21 bases in between. The germline V gene has CDR1 GTSNPN and CDR2 SVGIG (reference sequence). CDR3 length: 16 residues. CDR3 DNA sequence: TGTGCCTGGAGTGTAGGGGCCGGTGGGGGATGGTTAAAACTGTTTTTT. Protein sequence: CAWSVGAGGGWLKLFF.

This clonotype was picked up many times. The rearrangement uses TRBV24-1 and TRBJ2-3, with TRBD1 identical over 8 bases. Germline trimming cut 2 bases from V and 0 bases from J; bases unmatched to any gene: 9. The CDR3 loop spans 18 amino acids. CDR1 is KGHDR and CDR2 is SFDVKD in the germline V gene. The DNA of the CDR3 is TGTGCCACCAGTGATTCTGGACGCCGGGACAGGAGCACAGATACGCAGTATTTT. Protein: CATSDSGRRDRSTDTQYF.

Concerning this clonotype: A much larger clone is a single base away; this may be a read error. The chain employs TRBV20-1 and TRBJ2-1; TRBD2 agrees at 7 bases. This CDR3 region has 13 residues. V dropped 6 bases and J dropped 13; count of bases not matched to a gene: 15. Germline V gives CDR1 DFQATT, CDR2 SNEGSKA (reference sequence). In nucleotides, the CDR3 is TGCAGTGCGAGTCGAACTACTAGCGCGACTCAGTTCTTC. Protein: CSASRTTSATQFF.